Shown below are 18 T cell receptor beta chains from a single sample sequenced in a study of control samples from healthy donors and cancer patients. Profiling relied on immunoSEQ multiplex PCR, and the TCRdb table lists in-frame clones only, not all of them. The top ten clones hold 2.9% of a sample with approximately 120,000 clones, roughly 86% of them seen once. The sample comprised blood. The receptors were sampled from a man in his sixties in good health.

The chain uses TRBV30 and TRBJ1-2; 9 bases are a match to TRBD1. CDR1 GTSNPN and CDR2 SVGIG come from the germline V gene (reference sequence). The CDR3 covers 14 residues. V dropped 4 bases and J dropped 6; count of bases not matched to a gene: 9. The CDR3 coding sequence is TGTGCCTGGAATTCTGACAGGGGGATCGATGGCTACACCTTC. As protein: CAWNSDRGIDGYTF.

The J gene is TRBJ2-1, the V gene TRBV10-3; 12 bases map to TRBD2. Trimming took 8 bases from V and 0 from J; bases not matched to a gene: 2. The CDR3 runs 15 residues. Germline CDR1 and CDR2: ENHRY and SYGVKD. CDR3 in DNA: TGTGCCATCGCGACTAGCGGGGGCTCCTACAATGAGCAGTTCTTC. Translation gives CAIATSGGSYNEQFF.

The chain joins TRBV5-1 to TRBJ2-3, with a weak D call TRBD1 (5 bases). Trimming left V 3 bases short and J 1 base short, with 12 bases between. The CDR3 contains 15 residues. The V gene's germline CDR1 is SGHRS and CDR2 YFSETQ. The CDR3 nucleotides are TGCGCCAGCAGCTCAGACAGTCTTGGCACAGATACGCAGTATTTT. Protein: CASSSDSLGTDTQYF.

In the case of this clone: In the same sample, other DNA sequences code for this CDR3. The chain employs TRBV9 and TRBJ1-1, with D unclear. V was trimmed by 0 bases and J by 1 base, leaving 4 bases between them. The CDR3 is 13 residues long. Germline V gene sequence: CDR1 SGDLS, CDR2 YYNGEE. The CDR3 region is CASSVVQNTEAFF. In DNA, the CDR3 is TGTGCCAGCAGCGTAGTGCAGAACACTGAAGCTTTCTTT.

The chain uses TRBV5-1 and TRBJ1-2; D is ambiguous. The V gene lost 0 bases and the J gene lost 7 bases, with 7 bases spanning the gap. The CDR3 sequence is 12 residues long. Germline loops: CDR1 SGHRS, CDR2 YFSETQ. The CDR3 region is CASSLGFSGYTF. The DNA for the CDR3 is TGCGCCAGCAGCTTGGGATTCTCTGGCTACACCTTC.

V is TRBV5-1 and J is TRBJ2-7, with D perhaps TRBD2 (5 bases). The V end lost 4 bases, the J end lost 3 bases, and 11 bases lay between the germline ends. This CDR3 region has 13 residues. Germline-derived CDR1 and CDR2 are SGHRS and YFSETQ. CDR3 in amino acids: CASSASLDYEQYF. Written as DNA, the CDR3 is TGCGCCAGCAGCGCATCACTAGACTACGAGCAGTACTTC.

This clone has just a few counts. The rearrangement links TRBV19 to TRBJ2-7; TRBD1 matches 8 bases. Germline trimming cut 6 bases from V and 6 bases from J; bases unmatched to any gene: 13. The CDR3 has 15 amino acids. The germline gives CDR1 LNHDA, CDR2 SQIVND (reference sequence). The DNA for the CDR3 is TGTGCCAGTAGCCTCGGACAGGGTAGAGCCAGCGAGCAGTACTTC. This translates into CASSLGQGRASEQYF. Full variable domain (remainder filled in from reference TRBV19 and TRBJ2-7): DGGITQSPKYLFRKEGQNVTLSCEQNLNHDAMYWYRQDPGQGLRLIYYSQIVNDFQKGDIAEGYSVSREKKESFPLTVTSAQKNPTAFYLCASSLGQGRASEQYFGPGTRLTVT.

The V and J genes are TRBV7-2 and TRBJ1-5; TRBD1 might be the D (6 bases). This CDR3 spans 16 amino acids. V was pared by 4 bases and J by 3 bases, with 16 bases between. Germline V gene data show CDR1 as SGHTA and CDR2 as FQGNSA. The CDR3 loop reads CASSSTGTIYNQPQHF. DNA for the CDR3: TGTGCCAGCAGCTCCACCGGGACAATATACAATCAGCCCCAGCATTTT.

The V gene is TRBV30, the J gene TRBJ1-2; D is perhaps TRBD1 (5 bases). The length of the CDR3 is 13 residues. The V and J ends lost 2 bases and 3 bases respectively, with 10 bases between them. Per germline, CDR1 GTSNPN and CDR2 SVGIG (reference sequence). The CDR3 is CAWSPSGDYGYTF. The CDR3 DNA reads TGTGCCTGGAGTCCCTCGGGGGACTATGGCTACACCTTC.

This rearrangement joins TRBV9 to TRBJ1-6; possible D gene TRBD1, 5 bases. Per the germline V gene, CDR1 is SGDLS and CDR2 is YYNGEE. Between the trimmed V and J ends, which lost 0 bases and 8 bases, there was a span of 18 bases. This CDR3 contains 17 residues. CDR3 protein: CASSVGSLGTLDSPLHF. The CDR3, as DNA: TGTGCCAGCAGCGTAGGGTCCTTAGGGACTCTGGATTCACCCCTCCACTTT.

V gene TRBV11-2 combines with J gene TRBJ2-3; D possibly uses TRBD1 or TRBD2 (6 bases each). Germline V lookup: CDR1 SGHAT, CDR2 FQNNGV. Trimming removed 3 bases from V and 5 bases from J, with 15 bases in between. The CDR3 consists of 15 residues. CDR3: CASSFGGLGVDTQYF. DNA for the CDR3: TGTGCCAGCAGCTTTGGGGGGCTGGGGGTAGATACGCAGTATTTT.

The rearrangement joins TRBV28 to TRBJ1-6; the match to TRBD1 covers 10 bases. The CDR3 totals 18 residues. After removal of 5 bases from V and 0 bases from J, the junction contained 7 bases not matched to a gene. Germline V CDR1 and CDR2: MDHEN, SYDVKM. The CDR3 bases are TGTGCCAGCAGTCTTCCGGGACAGGGGAGCTCCTATAATTCACCCCTCCACTTT. It translates to CASSLPGQGSSYNSPLHF.

V usage is TRBV28 and J usage is TRBJ1-1; TRBD1 agrees at 9 bases. CDR1 and CDR2 from the germline V gene are MDHEN and SYDVKM. The CDR3 loop spans 12 amino acids. V shed 8 bases, J shed 6 bases, and the junction held 4 bases outside the gene matches. The CDR3 region is CASGQGFPEAFF. CDR3 DNA sequence: TGTGCCAGCGGACAGGGGTTCCCTGAAGCTTTCTTT.

The chain carries TRBV7-8 and TRBJ1-5, with D hard to call. The CDR3 has 15 amino acids. V lost 1 base to trimming and J lost 5 bases, with 12 bases between them. Germline-derived CDR1 and CDR2 are SGHVS and FQNEAQ. The CDR3 bases are TGTGCCAGCAGCTTAGAGGGAGGGTTAGATCAGCCCCAGCATTTT. As protein: CASSLEGGLDQPQHF. The complete variable domain, with remaining parts taken from reference TRBV7-8 and TRBJ1-5, reads GAGVSQSPRYKVAKRGQDVALRCDPISGHVSLFWYQQALGQGPEFLTYFQNEAQLDKSGLPSDRFFAERPEGSVSTLKIQRTQQEDSAVYLCASSLEGGLDQPQHFGDGTRLSIL.

V is TRBV5-1 and J is TRBJ1-4, with unresolved D. There are 12 residues in the CDR3. Trimming cost V 2 bases and J 7 bases, with 6 bases left between them. Germline V CDR1 and CDR2: SGHRS, YFSETQ. The CDR3 DNA reads as TGCGCCAGCAGCTTAAATGGTGAAAAACTGTTTTTT. Protein: CASSLNGEKLFF. Full variable domain (outside the CDR3, taken from reference TRBV5-1 and TRBJ1-4): KAGVTQTPRYLIKTRGQQVTLSCSPISGHRSVSWYQQTPGQGLQFLFEYFSETQRNKGNFPGRFSGRQFSNSRSEMNVSTLELGDSALYLCASSLNGEKLFFGSGTQLSVL.

V is TRBV6-5 and J is TRBJ1-2; possible D gene TRBD1, 5 bases. The CDR3 runs 12 residues. Germline CDR1 and CDR2: MNHEY and SVGAGI. V lost 6 bases and J 8 bases, leaving 13 bases between the germline ends. This CDR3 reads CASSLGGGGYTF. CDR3 nucleotide sequence: TGTGCCAGCAGCCTCGGGGGTGGGGGCTACACCTTC.

The chain recombines TRBV4-1 with TRBJ1-2; TRBD1 might be the D (6 bases). Looked up from germline, CDR1 is MGHRA and CDR2 is YSYEKL. CDR3 size: 15 residues. Trimming removed 3 bases from V and 4 bases from J, with 15 bases in between. The CDR3 DNA sequence: TGCGCCAGCAGCCAGGGCCCACAGGGTGGCTATGGCTACACCTTC. Its protein is CASSQGPQGGYGYTF.

V and J are TRBV10-2 and TRBJ2-7; D unclear. The CDR3 has 12 residues. V was pared by 4 bases and J by 7 bases, with 11 bases between. CDR1 and CDR2 (germline): WSHSY, SAAADI. This CDR3 reads CASSGGRFEQYF. For the CDR3, the DNA is TGCGCCAGCAGTGGGGGAAGGTTTGAGCAGTACTTC.